These 13 T cell receptor beta chains share one sample of origin, sequenced in a study of quantifying T cell responses using KT2 cells. Study-wide background: cDNA was made from DNase-treated RNA using alpha and beta constant primers.

The cDNA 3' end received a ligated oligonucleotide with a UMI. First-round PCR used 4 to 5 cycles and beta primers RC1.1 and RC1.2 covering TRBC1 and TRBC2. TCRdb re-analysed the UMI-ligation and nested PCR reads in MiXCR, keeping a single row per CDR3 protein. The profile shows approximately 60,000 distinct CDR3 sequences, 9% to 15% of them singletons. Sequencing used PBMCs spiked with cells of the T cell clone KT2. The receptors derive from a human donor.

This clonotype was counted only a few times. CDR3 sequence (DNA): TGTGCCAGCAGCAATGGGAGGTCGGGAGAGCAGTACTTC. Translation gives CASSNGRSGEQYF. The chain uses TRBV27 and TRBJ2-7; D possibly corresponds to TRBD2 (6 bases). Trimming stripped 6 bases from V and 7 bases from J, with 16 bases between. The length of the CDR3 is 13 residues. Germline-derived CDR1 and CDR2 are MNHEY and SMNVEV (reference sequence).

This clonotype came up many times. J is TRBJ2-7 and V is TRBV3-1; 10 nucleotides match TRBD2. Per germline, CDR1 LGHDT and CDR2 YNNKEL (reference sequence). This CDR3 is 14 amino acids long. The trim removed 2 bases at V and 8 bases at J, leaving 6 bases unmatched. The DNA for the CDR3 is TGTGCCAGCAGCCAACCTAGCGGGAGTGCACAGCAGTACTTC. Its translation is CASSQPSGSAQQYF.

This rearrangement joins TRBV7-2 to TRBJ1-1; weak D call: TRBD1 (5 bases). The germline V gene has CDR1 SGHTA and CDR2 FQGNSA. The CDR3 has 15 residues. V was trimmed by 0 bases and J by 5 bases, leaving 13 bases between them. Here the CDR3 DNA reads TGTGCCAGCAGCTTAGCGGGGGGGATGGGTACTGAAGCTTTCTTT. Protein product: CASSLAGGMGTEAFF.

This clonotype appeared many times. This chain uses TRBV2 with TRBJ1-2, with 8 nucleotides matching TRBD1. The CDR3 loop spans 16 amino acids. Unmatched junction bases numbered 13, after V lost 6 bases and J lost 4 bases. Germline assignment: CDR1 SNHLY and CDR2 FYNNEI. The CDR3 nucleotides read TGTGCCAGCAGAGGTCAGGGGGCGGATTTTGGCTATGGCTACACCTTC. Encoded protein: CASRGQGADFGYGYTF.

The chain combines TRBV7-2 with TRBJ2-3; D may be TRBD2 (5 bases). The V gene's germline CDR1 is SGHTA and CDR2 FQGNSA. The CDR3 contains 13 residues. V was cut by 5 bases and J by 0 bases, with 6 bases left in between. The CDR3 coding sequence is TGTGCCAGCAGCCGGGGAAGCACAGATACGCAGTATTTT. Translating gives CASSRGSTDTQYF.

This clonotype was seen many times. The chain joins TRBV7-8 to TRBJ1-1; unclear D gene. V was shortened by 5 bases and J by 7 bases, with 14 bases between the two germline ends. Germline CDR1 is SGHVS and CDR2 is FQNEAQ. The CDR3 covers 13 residues. This chain's CDR3 is CASSPPTVREAFF. The CDR3 DNA follows: TGTGCCAGCAGCCCTCCTACTGTCCGTGAAGCTTTCTTT.

Worth noting for this clonotype: Given a much more abundant clone one base away, this may be a read error. The gene calls are TRBV7-9 and TRBJ2-7; tentative D call: TRBD1 (7 bases). The germline gives CDR1 SEHNR, CDR2 FQNEAQ (reference sequence). CDR3 length equals 13 residues. V gave up 3 bases and J gave up 3 bases, with 9 bases separating them. CDR3 protein: CASSFRGDYEQYF. The CDR3 coding sequence is TGTGCCAGCAGCTTCAGGGGGGACTACGAGCAGTACTTC.

This clonotype has a count of ten or more. The rearrangement links TRBV18 to TRBJ1-1; no definite D call. CDR1 KGHSH and CDR2 LQKENI come from the germline V gene. Deletions cut 4 bases from V and 4 bases from J, with 19 bases between. The CDR3 length is 16 residues. The CDR3: CASSLGSGVKGTEAFF. CDR3 DNA sequence: TGTGCCAGCTCACTTGGTTCCGGGGTGAAGGGCACTGAAGCTTTCTTT.

This clonotype was counted many times. The rearrangement uses TRBV7-9 and TRBJ1-1; tentatively, D is TRBD1 (5 bases). Between the trimmed V and J ends, which lost 1 base and 6 bases, there was a span of 15 bases. Germline CDR1 and CDR2: SEHNR and FQNEAQ (reference sequence). This CDR3 contains 15 residues. CDR3 DNA: TGTGCCAGCAGCTTAGAAAAGACAGTTGGAGCTGAAGCTTTCTTT. Amino acid sequence: CASSLEKTVGAEAFF. Looking up the rest from reference TRBV7-9 and TRBJ1-1 gives the full variable domain: DTGVSQNPRHKITKRGQNVTFRCDPISEHNRLYWYRQTLGQGPEFLTYFQNEAQLEKSRLLSDRFSAERPKGSFSTLEIQRTEQGDSAMYLCASSLEKTVGAEAFFGQGTRLTVV.

This clonotype has only a few counts. This chain uses TRBV29-1 with TRBJ2-1; D is uncertain. Deletions cut 7 bases from V and 0 bases from J, with 4 bases between. The CDR3 length is 11 residues. Germline CDR1 reads SQVTM; CDR2 reads ANQGSEA. This chain's CDR3 is CSAGSYNEQFF. DNA of the CDR3: TGCAGCGCGGGCTCCTACAATGAGCAGTTCTTC.

V usage is TRBV27 and J usage is TRBJ1-4; D remains unclear. Germline V gene sequence: CDR1 MNHEY, CDR2 SMNVEV (reference sequence). This CDR3 has 15 residues. The ends were cut back, 6 bases at V and 5 bases at J, with 16 bases in the middle. The CDR3 DNA follows: TGTGCCAGCAGCCCTAGGGAGATAGTGAATGAAAAACTGTTTTTT. Encoded protein: CASSPREIVNEKLFF.

The chain employs TRBV13 and TRBJ1-2; D is ambiguous. Germline CDR1 and CDR2: PRHDT and FYEKMQ (reference sequence). The CDR3 is 12 residues long. V was pared by 1 base and J by 8 bases, with 8 bases between. The CDR3 here is CASSLVLEGYTF. CDR3 nucleotide sequence: TGTGCCAGCAGCTTAGTCCTCGAGGGCTACACCTTC.

The chain has TRBV4-3 and TRBJ2-3; 7 nucleotides align to TRBD2. This CDR3 contains 17 residues. Trimming removed 0 bases from V and 1 base from J; junction bases left unmatched: 7. Germline assignment: CDR1 LGHNA and CDR2 YSLEER. The CDR3 DNA follows: TGCGCCAGCAGCCAAGAAAGAACGGGGGGAGGCACAGATACGCAGTATTTT. It is translated as CASSQERTGGGTDTQYF.